This T cell receptor beta chain was recorded in a study of spatial heterogeneity in lung cancer. Study overall: Approximately 70 TRACERx patients with early, untreated non-small cell lung cancer donated samples. The authors sequenced available follow-up PBMC samples, taken a median of around 2 years after resection. Alpha-chain sequences were consistently detected in smaller numbers than beta-chain sequences.

The CDR3 length is 16 residues. Between the trimmed V and J ends, which lost 4 bases and 2 bases, there was a span of 16 bases. Germline lookup yields CDR1 MDHEN and CDR2 SYDVKM. Noted time point: blood at routine non-recurrence follow-up after resection. Sequencing of whole RNA from tumor, nontumor lung or frozen PBMC involved no sorting. A unique molecular identifier was carried by every single TCR cDNA molecule. TCRdb itself ran the 5' RACE reads through MiXCR, one entry per CDR3 protein. Among around 110,000 distinct CDR3 sequences listed, 9.5% to 15% were seen once. The starting material was PBMCs, obtained at follow-up. The chain carries TRBV28 and TRBJ2-3; a weak D match, TRBD2 (6 bases). This sequence was found in a male donor with early-stage non-small cell lung cancer. In nucleotides, the CDR3 is TGTGCCAGCAGTTCACCACTGACGGGGGTCACAGATACGCAGTATTTT. Protein sequence: CASSSPLTGVTDTQYF.